This T cell receptor (beta chain) stems from a study of cytomegalovirus exposure and HLA in healthy donors. Sequencing used immunoSEQ multiplex PCR; TCRdb keeps in-frame clones, though not all of them. The table shows a few hundred thousand clones, with 90% occurring only once. Germline V gene sequence: CDR1 MNHNS, CDR2 SASEGT. Between the trimmed V and J ends, which lost 0 bases and 6 bases, there was a span of 12 bases. The CDR3 covers 15 residues. The specimen was PBMCs. This receptor was obtained from a woman in her 30s in good health and CMV-seronegative. V and J are TRBV6-1 and TRBJ1-5, with no clear D. The CDR3 DNA is TGTGCCAGCAGTGAAGCCAGAGGAGTGGGTCAGCCCCAGCATTTT. Protein product: CASSEARGVGQPQHF.